This T cell receptor beta chain was observed in a study of T cell repertoires in cytomegalovirus infection. The wider study: CMV epitopes that were recently identified and HLA-C-restricted were used alongside well-studied HLA-B-restricted ones. Points from the study as a whole: Summed frequency of shared TCR beta families picked out CMV carriers who also had the relevant HLA. Across the ex vivo response, the dominant clonotypes were HLA-C-restricted CMV-specific TCR beta clonotypes.

This CDR3 is 15 amino acids long. V was clipped by 3 bases and J by 1 base, with 12 bases between them. Looked up from germline, CDR1 is KGHSH and CDR2 is LQKENI. TCRdb fed the reads into MiXCR, producing one record per CDR3 protein. Altogether approximately 590,000 distinct CDR3 sequences are present, around 40% being singletons, with the ten largest covering 48%. On this clonotype itself: Antigen specificity is unknown.

The sequences come from cultured PBMCs, collected from culture after CMV antigen stimulation. The V gene is TRBV18, the J gene TRBJ2-5; D possibly corresponds to TRBD1 (6 bases). This TCR derives from a human donor in good health (CMV status not recorded). Some clones in this sample may be carry-over from other donors' samples. The CDR3 bases are TGTGCCAGCTCACCGACTACAGGGAGCCAAGAGACCCAGTACTTC. It translates to CASSPTTGSQETQYF.